This TCR beta chain was profiled in a study of memory CD4+ T cells and cytomegalovirus serostatus (dated by TCRdb to the late 2010s). For the wider study: The roughly 35 healthy Belgian adults in the cohort included 9 who were CMV seropositive and 24 who were CMV seronegative. To replicate a published TCR-based CMV serostatus classifier, the study sequenced CD4+ memory TCRbeta repertoires from a Belgian cohort whose cytomegalovirus serostatus was known.

Overall results and qualifications from the work: The results were interpreted as suggesting that the CMV-associated TCR signature is mostly present in the CD4+ memory repertoire. For CMV serostatus prediction, a median bootstrapped AUC of 0.95 was reached with the original framework, and a median bootstrapped AUC of about 0.89 was reached with a US-trained random forest. On the Belgian cohort, the classifier based on the original framework reached a median bootstrapped AUC of about 0.95, with a 95% CI of 0.76-1.00. Only CD4+CD45RO+ memory cells were sequenced, unlike the original study, which covered naive and memory CD4+ and CD8+ populations. Among the 150 to 200 previously reported CMV-associated TCRbeta sequences, approximately 70 showed up in the CD4+ memory repertoires, with each one found in between one and five individuals.

Genomic DNA was extracted from sorted cells with the Quick-DNA Microprep Kit. Amplification of TCRbeta DNA was done with the immunoSEQ hsTCRbeta kit, following the protocol from the manufacturer. An Illumina MiSeq instrument was used to sequence the TCRbeta libraries. The study's own analysis went as follows. After out-of-frame sequences were removed, 2.4 million or so distinct TCRbeta sequences remained, averaging approximately 68,000 per individual. Each individual was scored by the count of 150 or so previously reported CMV-associated TCRbeta sequences and the total productive distinct TCRbeta count. A beta-binomial model was reimplemented in Python, and scikit-learn random forests with default parameters were trained on US cohort data. Classifier performance on the Belgian cohort was reported as the median AUC with percentile confidence intervals calculated over 10,000 bootstrap iterations. Drawn from immuneACCESS, this table holds only the in-frame rearrangements with V and J called that TCRdb kept. Clones are partly lost; checked studies trace under half to an unresolved V gene and leave the rest unexplained. V, J and clone size were drawn from that table, and D and trimming were deduced from the DNA. Recorded for this sample are approximately 23,000 clones; over 70% of them occurred a single time. In total, the top ten clones hold less than 1.2% of the sample.

As for this clone: What this receptor recognizes is not known. No qualities accompany the bases; no much larger clone lies one base away.

Single viable CD3+CD4+CD8-CD45RO+ cells were sorted as memory CD4+ T cells on a FACSAria II. CMV serostatus was determined using a Roche Elecsys assay that detects serum IgG against CMV pp150, pp28, p38 and p52. After the samples were thawed, total CD4+ T cells were enriched through positive selection using CD4 magnetic microbeads. The samples came from a different study that was designed specifically to examine the CD4+ T cell memory repertoire. Following standard operating procedures, peripheral blood mononuclear cells were isolated and cryopreserved, while serum was kept at -80 degrees C. The staining relied on CD3-PerCP (BW264/56), CD4-APC (RPA-T4), CD45RO-PE (UCHT1) and CD8-Pacific Orange (3B5) antibodies, and Sytox blue was used to exclude non-viable cells. The TCR was taken from an adult in good health and CMV-seronegative. Specimen: memory CD4+ T cells from blood.

CDR3 sequence: CASSVRDSSGNTIYF. The nucleotide sequence is TGTGCCAGCAGCGTACGGGACAGCTCTGGAAACACCATATATTTT. The chain uses TRBV9 and TRBJ1-3, with 7 bases matching TRBD1. According to the germline V gene, CDR1 reads SGDLS and CDR2 reads YYNGEE. The CDR3 has 15 amino acids, counting the end cysteine and phenylalanine. CDR3 DNA only is kept here, 45 bases in frame from base 1. After removal of 1 base from V and 0 bases from J, the junction retains 1 base not matched to a gene.